The entry below describes one TCR beta chain. What it recognizes is unknown. This record comes from a study of T cell responses to AZD1222 COVID-19 vaccine. General study results and limits: Samples come after the peak T cell response, not at day 14. Clonal diversity may have been underestimated, and the donors were mostly white British, with more females than males. Nearly half of spike-specific TCRs reportedly target unmutated variant regions.

TCRdb keeps only in-frame clones here, not all; method: immunoSEQ multiplex PCR. The sample records about 70,000 clones, about 85% being singletons. This CDR3 contains 13 residues. The V end lost 2 bases, the J end lost 2 bases, and 6 bases lay between the germline ends. Germline V gene lookup returns CDR1 SNHLY and CDR2 FYNNEI. The specimen comprised peripheral blood, sampled on day 0 of AZD1222 vaccination. The source of this sequence is an adult in good health. The chain has TRBV2 and TRBJ1-2, with D unclear. The CDR3 DNA reads as TGTGCCAGCAGTGAAATGAAAAACTATGGCTACACCTTC. Encoded protein: CASSEMKNYGYTF.